These T cell receptor beta chains were read from a single sample in a study of cytomegalovirus exposure and HLA in healthy donors. TCRdb's table, derived via immunoSEQ multiplex PCR, lists solely in-frame clones and lacks some. This sample's table has some 140,000 clones. Material for sequencing was PBMCs. The receptor set was obtained from a woman in her fifties or sixties in good health and CMV-seronegative. CDR3s include the opening cysteine and the closing phenylalanine or tryptophan. The D gene is left open where the match is weak.

J: TRBJ2-7
D: TRBD1
V: TRBV6-1
CDR3: CASSEPGQGLPYEQYF
DNA: TGTGCCAGCAGTGAGCCGGGACAGGGTTTACCCTACGAGCAGTACTTC

J: TRBJ2-5
D: .
V: TRBV11-2
CDR3: CASSPDLETQYF
DNA: TGTGCCAGCAGCCCAGATCTTGAGACCCAGTACTTC

J: TRBJ1-2
D: TRBD1
V: TRBV6-5
CDR3: CASKRDRNYGYTF
DNA: TGTGCCAGCAAGAGGGACAGGAACTATGGCTACACCTTC

J: TRBJ1-2
D: .
V: TRBV29-1
CDR3: CSSGGEFSGYTF
DNA: TGCAGCAGTGGGGGGGAGTTTAGTGGCTACACCTTC

J: TRBJ2-1
D: TRBD1
V: TRBV18
CDR3: CASSPLDRGNEQFF
DNA: TGTGCCAGCTCACCACTAGACAGGGGGAATGAGCAGTTCTTC

J: TRBJ2-7
D: TRBD2
V: TRBV10-1
CDR3: CASSPGLAGVGSYEQYF
DNA: TGCGCCAGCAGCCCAGGACTAGCGGGAGTAGGGTCCTACGAGCAGTACTTC

J: TRBJ1-4
D: TRBD1
V: TRBV5-1
CDR3: CASSFTGDGEKLFF
DNA: TGCGCCAGCAGCTTCACAGGGGATGGTGAAAAACTGTTTTTT

J: TRBJ2-7
D: TRBD2
V: TRBV5-1
CDR3: CASSPGTSGPYEQYF
DNA: TGCGCCAGCAGCCCCGGGACTAGCGGGCCCTACGAGCAGTACTTC

J: TRBJ2-5
D: .
V: TRBV4-1
CDR3: CASSQETSKYAETQYF
DNA: TGCGCCAGCAGCCAAGAAACTAGCAAATATGCAGAGACCCAGTACTTC

J: TRBJ1-1
D: .
V: TRBV27
CDR3: CASSLIMNTEAFF
DNA: TGTGCCAGCAGTTTAATAATGAACACTGAAGCTTTCTTT

J: TRBJ2-4
D: .
V: TRBV5-1
CDR3: CASSPTGISIQYF
DNA: TGCGCCAGCAGCCCCACAGGAATTAGCATTCAGTACTTC

J: TRBJ2-3
D: TRBD2
V: TRBV2
CDR3: CATESGGEDTQYF
DNA: TGTGCCACTGAGAGCGGGGGGGAAGATACGCAGTATTTT

J: TRBJ2-3
D: .
V: TRBV7-9
CDR3: CASSFGFRDTQYF
DNA: TGTGCCAGCAGCTTCGGTTTTAGAGATACGCAGTATTTT

J: TRBJ1-4
D: .
V: TRBV9
CDR3: CASSPRGGKVEKLFF
DNA: TGTGCCAGCAGCCCACGGGGGGGTAAGGTCGAAAAACTGTTTTTT

J: TRBJ2-7
D: .
V: TRBV4-1
CDR3: CASSQGGENYEQYF
DNA: TGCGCCAGCAGCCAAGGGGGGGAAAACTACGAGCAGTACTTC

J: TRBJ2-1
D: .
V: TRBV11-2
CDR3: CASSPIKGENEQFF
DNA: TGTGCCAGCAGCCCTATCAAGGGGGAAAATGAGCAGTTCTTC

J: TRBJ2-2
D: .
V: TRBV6-5
CDR3: CASLRRGATGELFF
DNA: TGTGCCAGCTTGCGCAGGGGAGCCACCGGGGAGCTGTTTTTT

J: TRBJ1-1
D: .
V: TRBV4-2
CDR3: CASSQDVQRGTEAFF
DNA: TGTGCCAGCAGCCAAGATGTGCAGAGGGGGACTGAAGCTTTCTTT

J: TRBJ2-1
D: TRBD2
V: TRBV5-1
CDR3: CASSLVPPSGSGNEQFF
DNA: TGCGCCAGCAGCTTGGTCCCTCCTAGCGGGAGTGGCAATGAGCAGTTCTTC

J: TRBJ2-3
D: TRBD2
V: TRBV10-2
CDR3: CASRGRGGSSTDTQYF
DNA: TGCGCCAGCAGAGGGCGGGGGGGATCTAGCACAGATACGCAGTATTTT

J: TRBJ1-1
D: TRBD1
V: TRBV7-6
CDR3: CASIQGQGWGEAFF
DNA: TGTGCCAGCATCCAGGGACAGGGGTGGGGTGAAGCTTTCTTT

J: TRBJ2-1
D: .
V: TRBV2
CDR3: CASGAAKQFF
DNA: TGTGCCAGCGGAGCGGCAAAGCAGTTCTTC

J: TRBJ1-2
D: TRBD1
V: TRBV10-3
CDR3: CAISEGQGNYGYTF
DNA: TGTGCCATCAGTGAGGGACAGGGCAACTATGGCTACACCTTC

J: TRBJ2-5
D: .
V: TRBV7-9
CDR3: CASSIRQGETQYF
DNA: TGTGCCAGCAGCATAAGACAAGGAGAGACCCAGTACTTC

J: TRBJ1-6
D: TRBD1
V: TRBV7-9
CDR3: CASSLAGQGLNSPLHF
DNA: TGTGCCAGCAGCTTAGCTGGACAGGGGCTAAATTCACCCCTCCACTTT

J: TRBJ1-2
D: TRBD1
V: TRBV4-1
CDR3: CASSPRDRVEYGYTF
DNA: TGCGCCAGCAGCCCCCGGGACAGGGTTGAGTATGGCTACACCTTC

J: TRBJ2-3
D: TRBD1
V: TRBV6-1
CDR3: CASSEPGQGTDTQYF
DNA: TGTGCCAGCAGTGAACCGGGACAGGGGACAGATACGCAGTATTTT

J: TRBJ1-1
D: .
V: TRBV27
CDR3: CASSLSVGNTEAFF
DNA: TGTGCCAGCAGTTTATCAGTCGGGAACACTGAAGCTTTCTTT

J: TRBJ2-3
D: TRBD1
V: TRBV2
CDR3: CANPPGTGTDTQYF
DNA: TGTGCCAACCCGCCAGGGACAGGGACAGATACGCAGTATTTT

J: TRBJ2-7
D: TRBD1
V: TRBV19
CDR3: CASSIGDRGEQYF
DNA: TGTGCCAGTAGTATAGGGGACAGGGGCGAGCAGTACTTC

J: TRBJ2-7
D: .
V: TRBV5-5
CDR3: CASSLVVSYEQYF
DNA: TGTGCCAGCAGCTTGGTTGTTTCTTACGAGCAGTACTTC

J: TRBJ1-2
D: .
V: TRBV9
CDR3: CASSAGSLFSYTF
DNA: TGTGCCAGCAGCGCCGGGAGCCTTTTTAGCTACACCTTC

J: TRBJ2-1
D: TRBD1
V: TRBV5-1
CDR3: CASTPRDSHNEQFF
DNA: TGCGCCAGCACCCCCCGGGACAGTCACAATGAGCAGTTCTTC

J: TRBJ2-7
D: TRBD2
V: TRBV28
CDR3: CASRDERSAGVSYEQYF
DNA: TGTGCCAGCAGGGACGAACGCTCAGCGGGAGTCTCCTACGAGCAGTACTTC

J: TRBJ1-1
D: .
V: TRBV7-9
CDR3: CASSPKVRVSNEAFF
DNA: TGTGCCAGCAGCCCAAAGGTGCGGGTTTCTAATGAAGCTTTCTTT

J: TRBJ2-1
D: .
V: TRBV5-4
CDR3: CASSADSSSYNEQFF
DNA: TGTGCCAGCAGCGCGGACTCGAGCTCCTACAATGAGCAGTTCTTC

J: TRBJ2-3
D: .
V: TRBV27
CDR3: CASRSLAPTDTQYF
DNA: TGTGCCAGCAGGAGCCTAGCGCCAACAGATACGCAGTATTTT

J: TRBJ1-6
D: TRBD1
V: TRBV6-1
CDR3: CASSGGQGAGNSPLHF
DNA: TGTGCCAGCAGTGGGGGACAGGGGGCGGGTAATTCACCCCTCCACTTT

J: TRBJ2-7
D: .
V: TRBV4-1
CDR3: CASSQGGTASSYEQYF
DNA: TGCGCCAGCAGCCAAGGCGGGACAGCGAGCTCCTACGAGCAGTACTTC

J: TRBJ1-5
D: .
V: TRBV28
CDR3: CASSSSTGWNQPQHF
DNA: TGTGCCAGCAGTTCCTCGACCGGGTGGAATCAGCCCCAGCATTTT

J: TRBJ2-1
D: .
V: TRBV7-9
CDR3: CASSLPIGDTYNEQFF
DNA: TGTGCCAGCAGCTTACCCATCGGGGACACCTACAATGAGCAGTTCTTC

J: TRBJ2-7
D: .
V: TRBV5-1
CDR3: CASSLEAGPSYEQYF
DNA: TGCGCCAGCAGCTTGGAGGCGGGACCCTCCTACGAGCAGTACTTC

J: TRBJ2-7
D: .
V: TRBV30
CDR3: CALTRLRSEQYF
DNA: TGTGCCTTAACTAGATTACGTAGCGAGCAGTACTTC

J: TRBJ2-1
D: .
V: TRBV5-5
CDR3: CASSYDWPVVHEQFF
DNA: TGTGCCAGCAGCTATGACTGGCCCGTAGTGCATGAGCAGTTCTTC

J: TRBJ1-5
D: .
V: TRBV19
CDR3: CASSLFDQPQHF
DNA: TGTGCCAGTAGTCTCTTCGATCAGCCCCAGCATTTT

J: TRBJ2-7
D: TRBD1
V: TRBV5-1
CDR3: CASSLVTGVAYEQYF
DNA: TGCGCCAGCAGCTTGGTGACAGGGGTCGCCTACGAGCAGTACTTC